This T cell receptor beta chain came from a study of a mutant IDH1 vaccine in newly diagnosed glioma. General study points: Pseudoprogression appeared unlinked to shifts in leading peripheral T cell clonotypes. Vaccine-induced immune responses occurred in under 95% of patients.

This CDR3 spans 14 amino acids. CDR1 is MNHNS, CDR2 SASEGT, per germline. V was cut by 4 bases and J by 2 bases, with 11 bases left in between. This clone appeared once. The antigen remains undetermined. Stated time point: baseline, week 1 (first vaccination visit). Treatment given: pre-vaccination baseline after standard-of-care therapy. TCRdb's copy holds only in-frame clones and misses some; the assay was immunoSEQ multiplex PCR. This sample has approximately 88,000 clones; about four fifths occur once, and the top ten carry 7.5%. The TCR was taken from a man between 35 and 55 years old with glioma. The J gene is TRBJ2-5, the V gene TRBV6-1, with D possibly matching TRBD2 (6 bases). The starting material was PBMCs, obtained from a glioma patient treated with radiotherapy, temozolomide or both. CDR3 bases: TGTGCCAGCAGTGGTGCTAGCGATCAAGAGACCCAGTACTTC. Protein product: CASSGASDQETQYF.